The 30 T cell receptor beta chains below all came from one sample that was sequenced in a study of blood T cell repertoires in COVID-19. Produced via immunoSEQ multiplex PCR; TCRdb's table is partial and in-frame only. The sample consists of roughly 82,000 clones, 90% of them appearing once. The sequencing sample was made of peripheral blood. The receptors stem from a woman in her fifties or sixties in a cohort sampled during active COVID-19.

The rearrangement links TRBV5-4 to TRBJ2-2, with 14 bases that match TRBD2. J was trimmed by 7 bases and V by 0 bases; bases with no gene match: 11. The CDR3 runs 19 residues. Germline-derived CDR1 and CDR2 are SGHNT and YYREEE (reference sequence). CDR3 bases: TGTGCCAGCAGCTTGGGTCTGAGGGGACTAGCGGGAGTGAGCGGGGAGCTGTTTTTT. This encodes CASSLGLRGLAGVSGELFF. Filled out from reference TRBV5-4 and TRBJ2-2, the complete variable domain reads ETGVTQSPTHLIKTRGQQVTLRCSSQSGHNTVSWYQQALGQGPQFIFQYYREEENGRGNFPPRFSGLQFPNYSSELNVNALELDDSALYLCASSLGLRGLAGVSGELFFGEGSRLTVL.

V usage is TRBV28 and J usage is TRBJ2-7; 11 bases map to TRBD2. The J segment lost 4 bases and the V segment lost 9 bases, leaving 5 bases of the junction unmatched. The CDR3 contains 13 residues. From germline, CDR1 is MDHEN and CDR2 SYDVKM. This CDR3 is CASLTSGMYEQYF. In nucleotides, the CDR3 is TGTGCCAGTCTGACTAGCGGGATGTACGAGCAGTACTTC.

The chain joins TRBV11-2 to TRBJ2-5; TRBD1 might be the D (6 bases). Looked up from germline, CDR1 is SGHAT and CDR2 is FQNNGV. The CDR3 consists of 12 residues. The V end lost 5 bases, the J end lost 3 bases, and 7 bases lay between the germline ends. In nucleotides, the CDR3 is TGTGCCAGCAGCAGGGGGAAAGAGACCCAGTACTTC. This encodes CASSRGKETQYF.

The CDR3 DNA follows: TGTGCCACCCAGGGGCCCAACTATGGCTACACCTTC. The encoded protein is CATQGPNYGYTF. The chain couples TRBV6-5 to TRBJ1-2, with D possibly TRBD1 on 6 matching bases. CDR1 MNHEY and CDR2 SVGAGI come from the germline V gene. Between the trimmed V and J ends, which lost 10 bases and 2 bases, there was a span of 11 bases. The CDR3 spans 12 residues.

This chain joins TRBV7-9 and TRBJ1-1; the D is unclear. This CDR3 comprises 15 residues. V shed 3 bases and J shed 0 bases, with 11 bases lying between them. From germline, CDR1 is SEHNR and CDR2 FQNEAQ (reference sequence). The CDR3 region is CASSLNRVLNTEAFF. The CDR3 nucleotides read TGTGCCAGCAGCTTGAACCGGGTCTTGAACACTGAAGCTTTCTTT.

The rearrangement links TRBV27 to TRBJ2-1, with D possibly being TRBD2 (5 bases). V was trimmed by 8 bases and J by 5 bases, leaving 25 bases between them. Germline values: CDR1 MNHEY, CDR2 SMNVEV (reference sequence). The CDR3 runs to 17 residues. Written as DNA, the CDR3 is TGTGCCAGCCAAATAATACACGGGAATAGCTTAAACAATGAGCAGTTCTTC. Its translation: CASQIIHGNSLNNEQFF.

The chain is built from TRBV27 and TRBJ1-5; D is uncertain. The CDR3 contains 14 residues. Trimming shortened V by 5 bases and J by 3 bases, and 11 bases separated the two germline ends. Germline assignment: CDR1 MNHEY and CDR2 SMNVEV (reference sequence). The CDR3 loop reads CASSPSGYNQPQHF. In DNA, the CDR3 is TGTGCCAGCAGTCCATCGGGATACAATCAGCCCCAGCATTTT.

V gene TRBV28 combines with J gene TRBJ1-5, with D unresolved. The V and J ends lost 1 base and 4 bases respectively, with 8 bases between them. The CDR3 is 14 residues long. Germline V gives CDR1 MDHEN, CDR2 SYDVKM. The CDR3 reads CASSLSVVNQPQHF. CDR3 DNA sequence: TGTGCCAGCAGTTTATCTGTAGTGAATCAGCCCCAGCATTTT.

The chain recombines TRBV27 with TRBJ2-5, with TRBD2 matching over 10 bases. The CDR3 is 16 residues long. Trimming removed 5 bases from V and 1 base from J; junction bases left unmatched: 7. Germline loops: CDR1 MNHEY, CDR2 SMNVEV (reference sequence). CDR3 protein: CASSPFRTSGQETQYF. The CDR3 DNA sequence: TGTGCCAGCAGTCCGTTTCGGACTAGCGGCCAAGAGACCCAGTACTTC.

This clone has only one observation. The chain is built from TRBV28 and TRBJ1-1, with D possibly matching TRBD1 (5 bases). The length of the CDR3 is 14 residues. Trimming cost V 7 bases and J 5 bases, with 17 bases left between them. CDR1 is MDHEN, CDR2 SYDVKM, per germline. CDR3 nucleotide sequence: TGTGCCAGCATCACGGGAGGGGCTAGAACTGAAGCTTTCTTT. It translates to CASITGGARTEAFF. The full variable domain, completed using reference TRBV28 and TRBJ1-1, is DVKVTQSSRYLVKRTGEKVFLECVQDMDHENMFWYRQDPGLGLRLIYFSYDVKMKEKGDIPEGYSVSREKKERFSLILESASTNQTSMYLCASITGGARTEAFFGQGTRLTVV.

CDR3 residues: CASSLGTYGYTF. DNA for the CDR3: TGTGCCAGCAGTTTAGGGACATATGGCTACACCTTC. The rearrangement uses TRBV12-3 or TRBV12-4 and TRBJ1-2, with D tentatively TRBD1 (5 bases). The CDR3 consists of 12 residues. V was trimmed by 1 base and J by 5 bases, leaving 5 bases between them.

The V call is TRBV24-1, the J call TRBJ1-5, with 8 bases identical to TRBD1. This CDR3 comprises 15 residues. From germline, CDR1 is KGHDR and CDR2 SFDVKD. V was clipped by 3 bases and J by 6 bases; unmatched bases: 6. Here the CDR3 DNA reads TGTGCCACCAGTGATGGACAGGGATTGGGTCAGCCCCAGCATTTT. The encoded protein is CATSDGQGLGQPQHF.

J is TRBJ2-1 and V is TRBV20-1; TRBD1 matches 12 bases. The germline V gene has CDR1 DFQATT and CDR2 SNEGSKA (reference sequence). The CDR3 runs to 19 residues. With 6 bases clipped from V and 0 bases from J, the junction kept 15 bases outside the gene matches. The CDR3 sequence: CSASTPGTGGSRSYNEQFF. CDR3 DNA: TGCAGTGCAAGTACCCCCGGGACAGGGGGCTCCCGCTCCTACAATGAGCAGTTCTTC.

The chain has TRBV7-2 and TRBJ2-3, with D perhaps matching TRBD1 (6 bases). Per the germline V gene, CDR1 is SGHTA and CDR2 is FQGNSA. V shed 1 base and J shed 7 bases, with 15 bases lying between them. This CDR3 is built from 15 residues. CDR3 bases: TGTGCCAGCAGCTTAGGTGCAGGGGTTCAAAATACGCAGTATTTT. This sequence encodes CASSLGAGVQNTQYF.

The rearrangement joins TRBV5-6 to TRBJ1-4; 7 bases match TRBD1. Losses at the gene ends were 6 bases for V and 7 bases for J; bases not matched to a gene: 9. CDR1 is SGHDT, CDR2 YYEEEE, per germline. CDR3 length: 14 amino acids. CDR3 coding DNA: TGTGCCAGCATCAAACAGGGGCTTGGTGAAAAACTGTTTTTT. Residues: CASIKQGLGEKLFF.

The V and J genes are TRBV21-1 and TRBJ1-3. TRBV21-1 is a recognized pseudogene. There are 16 residues in the CDR3. CDR3 in DNA: TGTGCCAGCAGCCTCCCTCCAGCGGGAGCAGGAAACACCATATATTTT. Its translation is CASSLPPAGAGNTIYF.

J is TRBJ2-1 and V is TRBV18; D might be TRBD2 (5 bases). Germline loops: CDR1 KGHSH, CDR2 LQKENI. This CDR3 region has 15 residues. V gave up 6 bases and J gave up 5 bases, with 17 bases separating them. The CDR3 sequence is CASSLGIARHNEQFF. The CDR3 region has the DNA TGTGCCAGCTCCCTGGGAATAGCGCGACACAATGAGCAGTTCTTC.

This clone was seen a single time. This sequence joins TRBV28 and TRBJ2-1, with 11 bases that match TRBD2. The length of the CDR3 is 16 residues. V lost 8 bases to trimming and J lost 4 bases; unmatched junction nucleotides: 10. CDR1 and CDR2 from the germline V gene are MDHEN and SYDVKM. The CDR3, as DNA: TGTGCCAGCTGCAATTCCGGGACTAGCGGATACAATGAGCAGTTCTTC. The encoded protein is CASCNSGTSGYNEQFF.

This chain uses TRBV9 with TRBJ1-5, with 7 bases that match TRBD1. Per the germline V gene, CDR1 is SGDLS and CDR2 is YYNGEE. After removal of 5 bases from V and 4 bases from J, the junction contained 9 bases not matched to a gene. The CDR3 is 15 amino acids. CDR3 in DNA: TGTGCCAGCAGTTTCTCGGGACAGATTAATCAGCCCCAGCATTTT. Its translation: CASSFSGQINQPQHF. The full variable domain, in which reference TRBV9 and TRBJ1-5 provide the parts outside the CDR3, is DSGVTQTPKHLITATGQRVTLRCSPRSGDLSVYWYQQSLDQGLQFLIQYYNGEERAKGNILERFSAQQFPDLHSELNLSSLELGDSALYFCASSFSGQINQPQHFGDGTRLSIL.

The genes are TRBV12-5 and TRBJ1-5; 7 nucleotides match TRBD1. Germline V CDR1 and CDR2: LGHNT, FRNRAP. V lost 7 bases to trimming and J lost 5 bases; unmatched junction nucleotides: 17. The CDR3 spans 17 residues. The DNA for the CDR3 is TGTGCTAGTGCCGTCGGATCTAGGACAGGAGGGGATCAGCCCCAGCATTTT. Translated, it gives CASAVGSRTGGDQPQHF. Together with reference TRBV12-5 and TRBJ1-5, the CDR3 gives the full variable domain: DARVTQTPRHKVTEMGQEVTMRCQPILGHNTVFWYRQTMMQGLELLAYFRNRAPLDDSGMPKDRFSAEMPDATLATLKIQPSEPRDSAVYFCASAVGSRTGGDQPQHFGDGTRLSIL.

The chain combines TRBV19 with TRBJ2-1; maybe TRBD2 (7 bases). The CDR3 is 17 residues long. The germline gives CDR1 LNHDA, CDR2 SQIVND (reference sequence). V shed 9 bases and J shed 0 bases, with 21 bases lying between them. CDR3 sequence reads: CASWGRLGGGSYNEQFF. The CDR3 DNA follows: TGTGCCAGCTGGGGGAGGCTGGGAGGGGGCTCCTACAATGAGCAGTTCTTC.

The genes are TRBV3-1 (or the pseudogene TRBV3-2) and TRBJ2-3; 8 nucleotides match TRBD2. This CDR3 has 16 residues. The trim removed 7 bases at V and 3 bases at J, leaving 12 bases unmatched. Germline V gene data show CDR1 as LGHDT and CDR2 as YNNKEL (reference sequence). The CDR3 loop reads CASTPSGGLETDTQYF. For the CDR3, the DNA is TGTGCCAGCACCCCCTCGGGGGGGCTCGAAACAGATACGCAGTATTTT.

The chain carries TRBV10-1 and TRBJ2-3; possible D gene TRBD2, 5 bases. This CDR3 comprises 12 residues. Trimming pared 2 bases from V and 9 bases from J, leaving 9 bases between. Germline values: CDR1 WNHNN, CDR2 SYGVQD (reference sequence). CDR3 sequence reads: CASSEERYTQYF. The CDR3 nucleotides read TGCGCCAGCAGTGAGGAGCGGTACACGCAGTATTTT.

In regard to this clone: Other DNA variants within this sample encode the same CDR3. This chain connects TRBV9 to TRBJ2-7, with 8 nucleotides matching TRBD2. The CDR3 has 15 residues. The germline CDR1 and CDR2 sequences are SGDLS and YYNGEE. Losses at the gene ends were 4 bases for V and 1 base for J; bases not matched to a gene: 7. This CDR3 reads CASSPGGALSYEQYF. CDR3 coding DNA: TGTGCCAGCAGCCCGGGAGGGGCGCTTTCCTACGAGCAGTACTTC.

The chain carries TRBV28 and TRBJ1-2; D call uncertain. Germline V gives CDR1 MDHEN, CDR2 SYDVKM. The CDR3 spans 12 residues. Trimming removed 6 bases at V and 2 bases at J, with 7 bases between. CDR3 sequence: CASSGLNYGYTF. DNA of the CDR3: TGTGCCAGCAGCGGACTAAACTATGGCTACACCTTC.

J is TRBJ2-1 and V is TRBV10-3; D is possibly TRBD2 (5 bases). The V gene's germline CDR1 is ENHRY and CDR2 SYGVKD. This CDR3 region has 12 residues. V was shortened by 7 bases and J by 8 bases, with 12 bases between the two germline ends. The CDR3 reads CAIKEGADEQFF. CDR3 DNA: TGTGCCATCAAAGAAGGAGCGGATGAGCAGTTCTTC.

The chain uses TRBV3-1 (or the pseudogene TRBV3-2) and TRBJ2-7; weak D call: TRBD1 (5 bases). From germline, CDR1 is LGHDT and CDR2 YNNKEL (reference sequence). The ends were cut back, 4 bases at V and 3 bases at J, with 16 bases in the middle. The CDR3 runs 15 residues. This CDR3 reads CASSPGPQGGYEQYF. Here the CDR3 DNA reads TGTGCCAGCAGCCCCGGGCCCCAGGGCGGCTACGAGCAGTACTTC.

This rearrangement joins TRBV3-1 (or the pseudogene TRBV3-2) to TRBJ1-5, with unresolved D. The CDR3 is 15 residues long. The V end was cut by 4 bases, the J end by 1 base, with 11 bases between. Germline CDR1 is LGHDT and CDR2 is YNNKEL (reference sequence). CDR3 in DNA: TGTGCCAGCAGCCTCCCCCCCCGGAGCAATCAGCCCCAGCATTTT. The encoded protein is CASSLPPRSNQPQHF.

The rearrangement joins TRBV6-5 to TRBJ2-4, with D possibly TRBD2 on 5 matching bases. Trimming left V 6 bases short and J 5 bases short, with 17 bases between. CDR1 MNHEY and CDR2 SVGAGI come from the germline V gene. The CDR3 covers 15 residues. The CDR3 DNA is TGTGCCAGCAGGCCCTTGAGTGGAGGCGAAAACATTCAGTACTTC. Translation: CASRPLSGGENIQYF.

V is TRBV7-3 and J is TRBJ2-2; no clear D gene. Trimming shortened V by 4 bases and J by 4 bases, and 7 bases separated the two germline ends. CDR1 SGHTA and CDR2 FQGTGA come from the germline V gene. This CDR3 region has 13 residues. Here the CDR3 reads CASSSRATGELFF. The DNA of the CDR3 is TGTGCCAGCAGCTCTCGCGCCACCGGGGAGCTGTTTTTT.